This T cell receptor (beta chain) was obtained from a study of monozygotic twins with inflammatory bowel disease. For both chains, the TCRalpha and TCRbeta cDNA went through two nested PCRs of roughly 15 and 9 cycles. After re-calling the 5' RACE reads, TCRdb lists one entry per CDR3 protein, DNA absent. There are around 370,000 distinct CDR3 sequences in the sample, with 2% to 3% held by the top ten. Study-wide results and limits: Against healthy co-twins, IBD patients had lower TCRbeta diversity (measured by inverse Simpson). Limited statistical power may explain no repertoire similarity difference between concordant and discordant twins.

The authors isolated total RNA from whole blood without sorting T cells. On this clonotype: The antigen remains unidentified.

This CDR3 has 16 amino acids. Germline CDR1 is SGDLS and CDR2 is YYNGEE. V is TRBV9 and J is TRBJ2-2; TCRdb indicates TRBD2, and absent DNA this call remains unverified. This TCR was recovered from a human donor with ulcerative colitis or Crohn's disease, or a healthy co-twin of an affected twin (not recorded which). Sequenced material: blood. CDR3 region: CASSVVRLTRPGELFF.